This T cell receptor (beta chain) was recovered during a study of blood T cell repertoires in COVID-19. The CDR3 loop spans 15 amino acids. With V trimmed by 4 bases and J by 6 bases, 7 bases remained unmatched. Germline V lookup: CDR1 SGHDT, CDR2 YYEEEE. Authors' data handling: Reference gene primers were amplified, and this amplification served to estimate nucleated cell counts. Clones were sequenced by immunoSEQ multiplex PCR, and TCRdb holds only the in-frame ones, with some missing. The DNA was the basis for D and trimming; V, J and clone size are from that table. Among more than 200,000 clones, around 87% were seen once, and the ten largest hold 1.5% to 2%. Participant ages covered about 18 to 89 years across 20 to 25 US areas. For recovered donors of Cohort 3, there were two negative PCRs, clearance, or symptom resolution.

V gene TRBV5-6 combines with J gene TRBJ1-5; TRBD1 matches at 10 bases. The sample comprised PBMCs or T cells enriched from blood (not recorded which). The clonotype was recovered from a woman between 45 and 65 years old who had recovered from COVID-19. This CDR3 reads CASSSDRGLGQPQHF. The CDR3 DNA reads as TGTGCCAGCAGCAGCGACAGGGGGCTCGGTCAGCCCCAGCATTTT.